Reported below is one TCR beta chain. Grouping used clinical history reported by participants in a survey and questionnaire. Assay used: immunoSEQ multiplex PCR; TCRdb lists only in-frame clones, some missing. The data contain fewer than 350,000 clones, 87% of them seen just once; the ten biggest clones take up 6% to 6.5%. The data were taken from a study of blood T cell repertoires in COVID-19. Across the study: Nucleic acid was either cDNA or gDNA, and it came from T cells, B-cell-depleted T cells, or PBMCs.

Germline CDR1 reads LNHDA; CDR2 reads SQIVND (reference sequence). V lost 6 bases, J lost 0 bases, and 4 bases stayed unmatched. This CDR3 has 14 amino acids. J is TRBJ1-1 and V is TRBV19, with 7 positions matching TRBD1. The sequence derives from a woman aged 40 to 55 who had recovered from COVID-19. The sequencing input was PBMCs or T cells enriched from blood (not recorded which). CDR3 loop: CASRGDSMNTEAFF. The CDR3 coding sequence is TGTGCCAGTAGAGGGGACAGCATGAACACTGAAGCTTTCTTT. Full variable domain (rest looked up from reference TRBV19 and TRBJ1-1): DGGITQSPKYLFRKEGQNVTLSCEQNLNHDAMYWYRQDPGQGLRLIYYSQIVNDFQKGDIAEGYSVSREKKESFPLTVTSAQKNPTAFYLCASRGDSMNTEAFFGQGTRLTVV.